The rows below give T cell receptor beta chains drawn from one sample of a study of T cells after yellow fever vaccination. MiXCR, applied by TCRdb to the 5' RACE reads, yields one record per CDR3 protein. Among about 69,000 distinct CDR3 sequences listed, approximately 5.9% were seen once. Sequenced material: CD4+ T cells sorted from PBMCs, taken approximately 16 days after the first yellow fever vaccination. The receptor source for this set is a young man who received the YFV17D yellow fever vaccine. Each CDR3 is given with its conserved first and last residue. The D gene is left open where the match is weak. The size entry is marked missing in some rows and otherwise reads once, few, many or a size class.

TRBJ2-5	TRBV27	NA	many	TGTGCCAGCAGTTTAAGCTGGGGAGAGACCCAGTACTTC	CASSLSWGETQYF
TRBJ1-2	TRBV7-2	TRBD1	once	TGTGCCAGCAGCTTAATGGGAGGGGGCAGTTCCCTATTAGGCTACACCTTC	CASSLMGGGSSLLGYTF
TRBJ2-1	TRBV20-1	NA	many	TGCAGTGCTACCCCGGGACTTCATGAGCAGTTCTTC	CSATPGLHEQFF
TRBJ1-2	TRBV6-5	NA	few	TGTGCCAGCAGCCCCGACGACTATGGCTACACCTTC	CASSPDDYGYTF
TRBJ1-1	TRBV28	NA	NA	TGTGCCAGCCCTCCCGCCCTCAGGGGAAGGAACACTGAAGCTTTCTTT	CASPPALRGRNTEAFF
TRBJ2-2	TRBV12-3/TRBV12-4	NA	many	TGTGCCAGCAGTTGGACAGCGAACACCGGGGAGCTGTTTTTT	CASSWTANTGELFF
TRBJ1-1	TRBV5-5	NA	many	TGTGCCAGCAGCCTAAGGAGGATGTCGAACACTGAAGCTTTCTTT	CASSLRRMSNTEAFF
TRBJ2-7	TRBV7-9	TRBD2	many	TGTGCCAGCAGCTTAGCCCCTAGCGGGGGGTACGAGCAGTACTTC	CASSLAPSGGYEQYF
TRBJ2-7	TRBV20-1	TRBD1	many	TGCAGTGCCAGGGACAGGGAGGGCTACGAGCAGTACTTC	CSARDREGYEQYF
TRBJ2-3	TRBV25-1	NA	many	TGTGCCAGCAGAAATACAGGGTCGGATACGCAGTATTTT	CASRNTGSDTQYF
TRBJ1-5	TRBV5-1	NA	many	TGCGCCAGCAGCTTGGAGGCGACGGGACAGCCCCAGCATTTT	CASSLEATGQPQHF
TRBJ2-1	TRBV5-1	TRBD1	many	TGCGCCAGCAGCCATTTCGGGACAGGGGGTTACAATGAGCAGTTCTTC	CASSHFGTGGYNEQFF
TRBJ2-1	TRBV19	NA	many	TGTGCCAGTAGTATAGGATCGAGCGGTTTTACTAATGAGCAGTTCTTC	CASSIGSSGFTNEQFF
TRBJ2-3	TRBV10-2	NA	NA	TGCGCCAGCAGTGAAGTCCCAGATACGCAGTATTTT	CASSEVPDTQYF
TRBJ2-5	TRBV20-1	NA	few	TGCAGTGCCCAGAAGAGGTGGTCAGGCCGAGAAGAGACCCAGTACTTC	CSAQKRWSGREETQYF
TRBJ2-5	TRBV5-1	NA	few	TGCGCCAGCAGCGCCGCAAAAGAGACCCAGTACTTC	CASSAAKETQYF
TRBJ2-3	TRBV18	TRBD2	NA	TGTGCCAGCTCCCGGACTAGCGGACTCACAGATACGCAGTATTTT	CASSRTSGLTDTQYF
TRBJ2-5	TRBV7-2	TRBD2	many	TGTGCCAGCAGCTGGGGACTAGCCCAAGAGACCCAGTACTTC	CASSWGLAQETQYF
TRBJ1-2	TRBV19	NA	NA	TGTGCCAGTAGTATTGGGGGAGAGGTCTATGGCTACACCTTC	CASSIGGEVYGYTF
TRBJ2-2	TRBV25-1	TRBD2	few	TGTGCCAGCAGTGAATACGCTAGCGGAAACACCGGGGAGCTGTTTTTT	CASSEYASGNTGELFF
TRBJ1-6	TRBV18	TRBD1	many	TGTGCCAGCTCACCGAATTACAGGGGGCACGATTCACCCCTCCACTTT	CASSPNYRGHDSPLHF
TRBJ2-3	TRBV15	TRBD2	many	TGTGCCACCAGCAGAGAGGGGGGGACTAGCACAGATACGCAGTATTTT	CATSREGGTSTDTQYF
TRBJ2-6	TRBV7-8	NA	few	TGTGCCAGCAGCTTACGCACGGACTACTACTCTGGGGCCAACGTCCTGACTTTC	CASSLRTDYYSGANVLTF
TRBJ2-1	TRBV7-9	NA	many	TGTGCCAAACCACCGGGCCCCAGGGAGGATGAGCAGTTCTTC	CAKPPGPREDEQFF
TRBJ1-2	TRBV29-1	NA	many	TGCAGCGTTGAAGCCCGTCATCGGGGCTACACCTTC	CSVEARHRGYTF
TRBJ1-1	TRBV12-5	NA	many	TGTGCTAGTGGTTTGGTGGGCACTGAAGCTTTCTTT	CASGLVGTEAFF
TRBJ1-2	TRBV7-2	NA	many	TGTGCCAGCAGCTTAGCTGACGCAGAGTACTATGGCTACACCTTC	CASSLADAEYYGYTF
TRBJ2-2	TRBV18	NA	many	TGTGCCAGCTCACCACGGGATCCAACCGCCGGGGAGCTGTTTTTT	CASSPRDPTAGELFF
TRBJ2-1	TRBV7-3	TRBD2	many	TGTGCCAGCAGCTCCGGGACTAGCGGGGGGGACTCCTACAATGAGCAGTTCTTC	CASSSGTSGGDSYNEQFF
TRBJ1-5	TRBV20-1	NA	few	TGCAGTGCTGGAGGGGGATCAAGAGTGGGTCAGCCCCAGCATTTT	CSAGGGSRVGQPQHF
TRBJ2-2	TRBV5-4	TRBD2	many	TGTGCCAGCAGCTCGGCGGGGGGGCGCACCGGGGAGCTGTTTTTT	CASSSAGGRTGELFF
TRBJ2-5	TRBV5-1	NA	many	TGCGCCAGCAGCTTGGGACAGCGCCAAGAGACCCAGTACTTC	CASSLGQRQETQYF
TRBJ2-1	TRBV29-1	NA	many	TGCAGCGTCTCAGGGGGGCTGTTCTTC	CSVSGGLFF
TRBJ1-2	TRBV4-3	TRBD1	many	TGCGCCAGCAGCCAAAACCTCCCGGACAGGGGTGGCTACACCTTC	CASSQNLPDRGGYTF
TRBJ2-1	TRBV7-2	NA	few	TGTGCCAGCAGCTTTCTAGGAAGCGGTGAGCAGTTCTTC	CASSFLGSGEQFF